The 7 T cell receptor beta chains below all came from one sample that was sequenced in a study of Ad26.COV2.S vaccination and SARS-CoV-2 variants. The treatment is: around 19 received Ad26.COV2.S at low or high dose, single or two shots; 5 received placebo; per-sample allocation not given. Specimen acquisition occurred on day 63 following the initial vaccine or placebo injection. Profiling relied on immunoSEQ multiplex PCR, and the TCRdb table lists in-frame clones only, not all of them. Of about 350,000 clones listed, about 88% were seen once; the top ten hold around 6.6%. The sequenced sample was peripheral blood, obtained in a trial of Ad26.COV2.S vaccine versus placebo. These receptors all stem from a person between 18 and 65 years old who received the Ad26.COV2.S COVID-19 vaccine or a placebo.

CDR3: CASSFGSDAYEQYF. CDR3 nucleotides: TGTGCCAGCAGCTTCGGGTCCGATGCCTACGAGCAGTACTTC. The rearrangement uses TRBV5-6 and TRBJ2-7; no clear D gene. The CDR3 runs to 14 residues. Trimming pared 2 bases from V and 2 bases from J, leaving 11 bases between. Germline-derived CDR1 and CDR2 are SGHDT and YYEEEE.

This chain links TRBV4-1 with TRBJ2-7; D gene ambiguous. The ends were cut back, 0 bases at V and 1 base at J, with 16 bases in the middle. This CDR3 spans 17 amino acids. Germline V gene sequence: CDR1 MGHRA, CDR2 YSYEKL. DNA for the CDR3: TGCGCCAGCAGCCAAGATAGTCGCCTAAAACTTTCCTACGAGCAGTACTTC. Translated: CASSQDSRLKLSYEQYF.

This sequence joins TRBV6-5 and TRBJ2-2; 7 bases line up with TRBD1. The germline V gene has CDR1 MNHEY and CDR2 SVGAGI. The CDR3 runs 14 residues. The V and J ends lost 8 bases and 4 bases, in that order; junction bases with no gene match: 7. CDR3: CASFLTGATGELFF. In DNA, the CDR3 is TGTGCCAGCTTCCTCACAGGGGCCACCGGGGAGCTGTTTTTT.

V usage is TRBV4-3 and J usage is TRBJ1-2; D not certain. With 4 bases removed from V and 4 bases from J, the gap between germline ends came to 19 bases. The CDR3 spans 16 residues. The V gene's germline CDR1 is LGHNA and CDR2 YSLEER. CDR3 sequence (DNA): TGCGCCAGCAGCCCCATAGGCGAGATGGGATCCTATGGCTACACCTTC. Translated: CASSPIGEMGSYGYTF.

This clone has a count of ten or more. Here the CDR3 DNA reads TGCGCCAGCAGCTTAAATCAGGGTGACGGCTACACCTTC. Translating gives CASSLNQGDGYTF. This chain links TRBV5-1 with TRBJ1-2, with D perhaps TRBD1 (5 bases). This CDR3 comprises 13 residues. Germline CDR1 is SGHRS and CDR2 is YFSETQ. The V end was cut by 2 bases, the J end by 8 bases, with 13 bases between.

The chain couples TRBV7-2 to TRBJ1-1, with no clear D. Germline V lookup: CDR1 SGHTA, CDR2 FQGNSA. Trimming stripped 5 bases from V and 1 base from J, with 8 bases between. This CDR3 is 13 amino acids long. As DNA, the CDR3 is TGTGCCAGCAGCAGAACACAGAACACTGAAGCTTTCTTT. Translating it yields CASSRTQNTEAFF.

The chain uses TRBV3-1 (or the pseudogene TRBV3-2) and TRBJ1-1, with D unclear. CDR1 is LGHDT, CDR2 YNNKEL, per germline (reference sequence). V was shortened by 3 bases and J by 3 bases, with 8 bases between the two germline ends. The CDR3 has 13 amino acids. This CDR3 reads CASSQGPDTEAFF. DNA of the CDR3: TGTGCCAGCAGCCAGGGTCCGGACACTGAAGCTTTCTTT.